One and the same sample provided the 9 T cell receptor beta chains below, sequenced in a study of blood T cells in healthy people across ages. A second 7 to 11 cycle PCR used barcoded and J-beta primers. One entry per CDR3 protein results from TCRdb running MiXCR on the 5' RACE reads. Among about a million distinct CDR3 sequences listed, more than 30% were seen once. Source material: blood. These receptors all stem from a man younger than 35 in good health.

J is TRBJ1-2 and V is TRBV20-1; 10 positions agree with TRBD1. CDR1 and CDR2 from the germline V gene are DFQATT and SNEGSKA (reference sequence). This CDR3 has 14 amino acids. The ends lost 4 bases at V and 0 bases at J; junction bases unmatched: 2. The CDR3 loop is CSAKGQGSNYGYTF. The DNA of the CDR3 is TGCAGTGCTAAGGGACAGGGGTCTAACTATGGCTACACCTTC.

The V call is TRBV15, the J call TRBJ2-1; the match to TRBD1 covers 8 bases. This CDR3 is built from 14 residues. J gave up 5 bases and V 0 bases, and 0 bases lay outside the gene matches. Germline V gene lookup returns CDR1 LNHNV and CDR2 YYDKDF (reference sequence). The chain's CDR3 is CATSREDRDNEQFF. CDR3 sequence (DNA): TGTGCCACCAGCAGAGAGGACAGGGACAATGAGCAGTTCTTC. The full variable domain, with the rest looked up from reference TRBV15 and TRBJ2-1, is DAMVIQNPRYQVTQFGKPVTLSCSQTLNHNVMYWYQQKSSQAPKLLFHYYDKDFNNEADTPDNFQSRRPNTSFCFLDIRSPGLGDTAMYLCATSREDRDNEQFFGPGTRLTVL.

The V call is TRBV5-1, the J call TRBJ1-1; 9 nucleotides line up with TRBD1. CDR1 and CDR2 (germline): SGHRS, YFSETQ. V shed 3 bases and J 4 bases; nucleotides not matched to a gene: 7. The CDR3 consists of 15 residues. The DNA of the CDR3 is TGCGCCAGCAGCTCTTCCGGGACAGGGAGCACTGAAGCTTTCTTT. It encodes CASSSSGTGSTEAFF.

This sequence joins TRBV6-2 or TRBV6-3 and TRBJ1-1; TRBD1 is a possible D gene (6 bases). Germline loops: CDR1 MNHEY, CDR2 SVGEGT. The CDR3 spans 13 residues. Trimming stripped 6 bases from V and 5 bases from J, with 13 bases between. CDR3 protein: CASRVGGRTEAFF. CDR3 sequence (DNA): TGTGCCAGCAGGGTAGGGGGAAGGACTGAAGCTTTCTTT.

The J gene is TRBJ2-1, the V gene TRBV6-6; D is possibly TRBD1 (5 bases). V lost 0 bases and J 4 bases, leaving 7 bases between the germline ends. The CDR3 extends over 14 amino acids. Per the germline V gene, CDR1 is MNHNY and CDR2 is SVGAGI (reference sequence). The CDR3 nucleotides read TGTGCCAGCAGTTACTCCGACAGATACAATGAGCAGTTCTTC. Translated: CASSYSDRYNEQFF.

The J gene is TRBJ1-2, the V gene TRBV6-5; D remains ambiguous. Germline loops: CDR1 MNHEY, CDR2 SVGAGI. V was shortened by 5 bases and J by 0 bases, with 7 bases between the two germline ends. The CDR3 is 13 amino acids. The CDR3 loop reads CASSPYPNYGYTF. As DNA, the CDR3 is TGTGCCAGCAGTCCTTATCCTAACTATGGCTACACCTTC.

A few counts support this clonotype. CDR3 in amino acids: CASSVDMSGIGETQYF. For the CDR3, the DNA is TGTGCCAGCAGCGTAGACATGAGCGGAATTGGAGAGACCCAGTACTTC. The chain employs TRBV9 and TRBJ2-5; the D gene is possibly TRBD2 (5 bases). This CDR3 has 16 amino acids. Germline loops: CDR1 SGDLS, CDR2 YYNGEE. V shed 0 bases and J shed 4 bases, with 16 bases lying between them.

J is TRBJ1-4 and V is TRBV7-2; TRBD1 is a possible D gene (6 bases). Trimming removed 2 bases at V and 2 bases at J, with 18 bases between. The CDR3 runs 18 residues. Germline V lookup: CDR1 SGHTA, CDR2 FQGNSA. In nucleotides, the CDR3 is TGTGCCAGCAGCTTAAACCCCTGGGGGGCGCGGACTAATGAAAAACTGTTTTTT. Residues: CASSLNPWGARTNEKLFF. The full variable domain, its missing parts supplied by reference TRBV7-2 and TRBJ1-4, is GAGVSQSPSNKVTEKGKDVELRCDPISGHTALYWYRQSLGQGLEFLIYFQGNSAPDKSGLPSDRFSAERTGGSVSTLTIQRTQQEDSAVYLCASSLNPWGARTNEKLFFGSGTQLSVL.

The rearrangement joins TRBV20-1 to TRBJ2-5, with D tentatively TRBD1 (6 bases). The CDR3 has 13 residues. The V end was cut by 6 bases, the J end by 2 bases, with 13 bases between. CDR1 and CDR2 (germline): DFQATT, SNEGSKA (reference sequence). The CDR3, as DNA: TGCAGTGCCATATGGACAGTGCAAGAGACCCAGTACTTC. Its translation: CSAIWTVQETQYF.